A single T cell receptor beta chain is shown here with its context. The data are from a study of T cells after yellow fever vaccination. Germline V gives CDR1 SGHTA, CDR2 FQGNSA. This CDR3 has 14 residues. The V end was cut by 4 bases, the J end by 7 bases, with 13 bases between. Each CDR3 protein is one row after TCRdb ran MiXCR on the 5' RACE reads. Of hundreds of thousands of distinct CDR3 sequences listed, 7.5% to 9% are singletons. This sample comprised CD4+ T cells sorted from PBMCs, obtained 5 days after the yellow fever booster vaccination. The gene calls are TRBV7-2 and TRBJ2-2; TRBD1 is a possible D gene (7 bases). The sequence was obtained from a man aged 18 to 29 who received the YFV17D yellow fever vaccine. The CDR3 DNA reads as TGTGCCAGCAGCTCTTCAGGGGGGATCGGGGAGCTGTTTTTT. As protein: CASSSSGGIGELFF.